The T cell receptor (beta chain) under discussion was sequenced for a study of cytomegalovirus exposure and HLA in healthy donors. General study findings and limits: Researchers counted roughly 150 TCR beta chains as cytomegalovirus-associated. The dataset shows that most TCR sequences were rare, while some public TCRs occurred in many donors. Using the classifier, cytomegalovirus status was reportedly diagnosed with high specificity and sensitivity. Specificity for CMV antigens was confirmed in vitro for three of the CMV-associated chains.

The CDR3 consists of 13 residues. In germline, CDR1 is MNHNS, CDR2 SASEGT. V was clipped by 10 bases and J by 4 bases; unmatched bases: 7. A remark on this clone: The antigen remains undetermined.

Produced via immunoSEQ multiplex PCR; TCRdb's table is partial and in-frame only. The profile shows about 310,000 clones, 88% of them singletons. This chain uses TRBV6-1 with TRBJ1-2; 9 nucleotides line up with TRBD1. The sequence was collected from a man aged 30 to 39 in good health and CMV-seronegative. Sequenced input: PBMCs. The CDR3 loop is CATRDRAVYGYTF. For the CDR3, the DNA is TGTGCCACCCGGGACAGGGCCGTCTATGGCTACACCTTC.